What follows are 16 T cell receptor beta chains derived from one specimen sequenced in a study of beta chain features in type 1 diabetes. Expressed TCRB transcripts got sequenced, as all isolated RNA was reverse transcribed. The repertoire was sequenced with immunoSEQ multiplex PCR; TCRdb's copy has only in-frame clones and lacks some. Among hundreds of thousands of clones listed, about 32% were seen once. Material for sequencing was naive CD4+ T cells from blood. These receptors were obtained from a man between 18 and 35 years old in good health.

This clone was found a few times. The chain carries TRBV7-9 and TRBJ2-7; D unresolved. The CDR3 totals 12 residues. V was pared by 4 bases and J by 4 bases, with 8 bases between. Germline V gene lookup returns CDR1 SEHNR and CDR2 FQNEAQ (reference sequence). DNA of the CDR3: TGTGCCAGCAGCTCGACGGGTTACGAGCAGTACTTC. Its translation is CASSSTGYEQYF.

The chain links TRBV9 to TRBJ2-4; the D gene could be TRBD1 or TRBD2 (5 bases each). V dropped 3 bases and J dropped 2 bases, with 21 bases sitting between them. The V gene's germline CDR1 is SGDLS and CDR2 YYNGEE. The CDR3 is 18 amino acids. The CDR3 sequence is CASSADSKTLGTKNIQYF. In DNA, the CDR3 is TGTGCCAGCAGCGCTGACAGCAAAACCCTCGGGACCAAAAACATTCAGTACTTC.

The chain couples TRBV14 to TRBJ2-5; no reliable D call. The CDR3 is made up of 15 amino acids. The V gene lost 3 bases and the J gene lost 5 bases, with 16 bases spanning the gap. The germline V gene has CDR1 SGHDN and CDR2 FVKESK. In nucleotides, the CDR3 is TGTGCCAGCAGCCACTACAGAGGCCTGGGGGAGACCCAGTACTTC. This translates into CASSHYRGLGETQYF.

CDR3 residues: CASSLMWITYNEQFF. DNA for the CDR3: TGTGCCAGCAGCTTGATGTGGATAACATACAATGAGCAGTTCTTC. The chain has TRBV7-2 and TRBJ2-1; no definite D call. Germline V CDR1 and CDR2: SGHTA, FQGNSA. Trimming shortened V by 3 bases and J by 4 bases, and 13 bases separated the two germline ends. The CDR3 consists of 15 residues.

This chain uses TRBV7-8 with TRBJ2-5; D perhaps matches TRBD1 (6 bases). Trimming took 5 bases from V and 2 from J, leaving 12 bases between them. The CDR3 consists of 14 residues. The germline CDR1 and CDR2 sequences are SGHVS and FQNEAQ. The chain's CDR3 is CASSLTGKQETQYF. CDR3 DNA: TGTGCCAGCAGCCTTACAGGGAAACAAGAGACCCAGTACTTC. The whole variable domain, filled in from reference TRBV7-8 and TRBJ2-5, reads GAGVSQSPRYKVAKRGQDVALRCDPISGHVSLFWYQQALGQGPEFLTYFQNEAQLDKSGLPSDRFFAERPEGSVSTLKIQRTQQEDSAVYLCASSLTGKQETQYFGPGTRLLVL.

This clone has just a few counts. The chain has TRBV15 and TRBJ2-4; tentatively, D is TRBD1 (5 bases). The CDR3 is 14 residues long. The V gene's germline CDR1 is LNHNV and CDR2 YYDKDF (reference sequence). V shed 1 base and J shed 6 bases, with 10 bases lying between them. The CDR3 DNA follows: TGTGCCACCAGCAGAGCGGACACGAGAAACATTCAGTACTTC. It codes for CATSRADTRNIQYF.

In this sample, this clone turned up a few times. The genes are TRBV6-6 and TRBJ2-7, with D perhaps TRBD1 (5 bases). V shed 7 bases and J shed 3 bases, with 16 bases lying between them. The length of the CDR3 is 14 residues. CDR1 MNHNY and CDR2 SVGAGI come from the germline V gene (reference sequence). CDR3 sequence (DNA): TGTGCCAGCACTCTGAGGCCCCAGGGCTACGAGCAGTACTTC. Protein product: CASTLRPQGYEQYF.

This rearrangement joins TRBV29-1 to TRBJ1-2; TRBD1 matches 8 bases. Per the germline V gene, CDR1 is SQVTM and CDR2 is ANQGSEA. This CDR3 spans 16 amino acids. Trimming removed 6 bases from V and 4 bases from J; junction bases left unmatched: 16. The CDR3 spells CSVELPSPQGGYGYTF. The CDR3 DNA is TGCAGCGTCGAATTACCCTCCCCACAGGGGGGCTATGGCTACACCTTC.

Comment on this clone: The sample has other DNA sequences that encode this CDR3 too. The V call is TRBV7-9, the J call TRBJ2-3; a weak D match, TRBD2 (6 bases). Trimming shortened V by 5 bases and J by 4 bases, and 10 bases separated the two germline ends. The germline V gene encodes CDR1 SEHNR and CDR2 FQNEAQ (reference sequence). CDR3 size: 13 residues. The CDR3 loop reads CASSPPGADTQYF. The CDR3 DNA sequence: TGTGCCAGCAGCCCGCCGGGGGCAGATACGCAGTATTTT.

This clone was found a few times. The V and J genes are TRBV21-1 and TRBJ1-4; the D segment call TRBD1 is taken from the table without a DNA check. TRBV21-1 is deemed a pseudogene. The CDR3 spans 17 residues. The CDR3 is CASSKVPAGAPREKLFF. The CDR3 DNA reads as TGTGCCAGCAGCAAAGTGCCGGCAGGGGCCCCTAGGGAAAAACTGTTTTTT.

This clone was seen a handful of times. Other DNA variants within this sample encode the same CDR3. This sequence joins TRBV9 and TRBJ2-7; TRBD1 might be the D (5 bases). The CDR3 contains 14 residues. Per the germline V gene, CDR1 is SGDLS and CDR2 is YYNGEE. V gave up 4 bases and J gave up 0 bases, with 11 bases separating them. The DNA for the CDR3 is TGTGCCAGCAGCCCAAGAGACAGCTCCTACGAGCAGTACTTC. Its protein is CASSPRDSSYEQYF.

The DNA of the CDR3 is TGTGCCAGCAGGCCGGGCCTAAGGAACAATGAGCAGTTCTTC. This encodes CASRPGLRNNEQFF. The chain recombines TRBV28 with TRBJ2-1; no clear D. From germline, CDR1 is MDHEN and CDR2 SYDVKM. The CDR3 consists of 14 residues. Trimming shortened V by 6 bases and J by 5 bases, and 14 bases separated the two germline ends.

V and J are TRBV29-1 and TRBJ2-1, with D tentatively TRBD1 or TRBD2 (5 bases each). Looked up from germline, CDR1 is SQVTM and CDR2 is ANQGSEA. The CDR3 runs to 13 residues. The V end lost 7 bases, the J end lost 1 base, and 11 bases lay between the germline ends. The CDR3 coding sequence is TGCAGCGCCGGCAGGGAGTCCTACAATGAGCAGTTCTTC. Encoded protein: CSAGRESYNEQFF.

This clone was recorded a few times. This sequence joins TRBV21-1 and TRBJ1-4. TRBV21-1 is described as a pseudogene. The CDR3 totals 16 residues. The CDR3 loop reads CASSKEKGRANEKLFF. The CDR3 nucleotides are TGTGCCAGCAGCAAAGAGAAGGGTAGAGCTAATGAAAAACTGTTTTTT.

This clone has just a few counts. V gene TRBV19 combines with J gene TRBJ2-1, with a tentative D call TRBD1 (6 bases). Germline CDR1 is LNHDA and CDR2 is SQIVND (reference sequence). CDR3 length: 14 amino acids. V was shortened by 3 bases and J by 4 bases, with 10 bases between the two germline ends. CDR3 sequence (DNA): TGTGCCAGTAGTATCGGACAGCCATACAATGAGCAGTTCTTC. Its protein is CASSIGQPYNEQFF. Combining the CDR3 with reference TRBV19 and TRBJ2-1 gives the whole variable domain DGGITQSPKYLFRKEGQNVTLSCEQNLNHDAMYWYRQDPGQGLRLIYYSQIVNDFQKGDIAEGYSVSREKKESFPLTVTSAQKNPTAFYLCASSIGQPYNEQFFGPGTRLTVL.

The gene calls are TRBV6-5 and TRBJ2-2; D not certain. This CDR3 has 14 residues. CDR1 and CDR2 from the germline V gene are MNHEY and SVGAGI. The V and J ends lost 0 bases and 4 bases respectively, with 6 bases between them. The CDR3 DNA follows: TGTGCCAGCAGTTACTCTCCCGGCACCGGGGAGCTGTTTTTT. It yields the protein CASSYSPGTGELFF.